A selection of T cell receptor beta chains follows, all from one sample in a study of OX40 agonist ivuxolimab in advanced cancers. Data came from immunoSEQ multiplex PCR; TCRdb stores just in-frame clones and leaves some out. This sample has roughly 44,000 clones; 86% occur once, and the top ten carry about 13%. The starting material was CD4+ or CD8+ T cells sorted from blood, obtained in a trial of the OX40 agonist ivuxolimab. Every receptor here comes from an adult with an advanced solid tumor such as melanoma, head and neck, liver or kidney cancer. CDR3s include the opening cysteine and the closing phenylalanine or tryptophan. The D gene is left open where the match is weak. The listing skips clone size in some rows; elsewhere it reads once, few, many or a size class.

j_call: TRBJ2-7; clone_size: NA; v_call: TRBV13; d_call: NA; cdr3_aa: CASSRGLNEQYF; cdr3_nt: TGTGCCAGCAGCAGGGGCTTGAACGAGCAGTACTTC
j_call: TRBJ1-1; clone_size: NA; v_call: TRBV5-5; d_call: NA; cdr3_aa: CASTLGTEAFF; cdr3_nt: TGTGCCAGCACTCTCGGCACTGAAGCTTTCTTT
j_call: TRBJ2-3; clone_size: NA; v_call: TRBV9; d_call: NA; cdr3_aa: CASSVGGSTDTQYF; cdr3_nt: TGTGCCAGCAGCGTAGGGGGGTCCACAGATACGCAGTATTTT
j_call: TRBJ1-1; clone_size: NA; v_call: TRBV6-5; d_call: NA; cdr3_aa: CASTEGHMNTEAFF; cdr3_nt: TGTGCCAGCACCGAGGGGCATATGAACACTGAAGCTTTCTTT
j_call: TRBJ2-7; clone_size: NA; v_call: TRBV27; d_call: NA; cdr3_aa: CASSSVVGRHEQYF; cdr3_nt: TGTGCCAGCAGTTCCGTGGTCGGAAGGCACGAGCAGTACTTC
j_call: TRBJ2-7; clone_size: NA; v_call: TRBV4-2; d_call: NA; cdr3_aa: CASSLGTAGEQYF; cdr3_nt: TGTGCCAGCAGCCTCGGGACCGCGGGCGAGCAGTACTTC
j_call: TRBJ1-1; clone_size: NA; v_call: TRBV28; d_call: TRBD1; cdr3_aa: CASIFLTPSGQGTEAFF; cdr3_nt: TGTGCCAGCATCTTTCTCACCCCCTCAGGACAGGGGACTGAAGCTTTCTTT
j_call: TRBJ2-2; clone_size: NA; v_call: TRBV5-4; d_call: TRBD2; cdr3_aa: CASSFGTSASGELFF; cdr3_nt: TGTGCCAGCAGCTTCGGGACTAGCGCGTCCGGGGAGCTGTTTTTT
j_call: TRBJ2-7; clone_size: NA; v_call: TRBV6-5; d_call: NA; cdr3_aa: CASSEGGEQYF; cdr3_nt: TGTGCCAGCAGCGAGGGTGGGGAGCAGTACTTC
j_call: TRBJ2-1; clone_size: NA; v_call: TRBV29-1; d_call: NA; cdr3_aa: CSGGPSDEQFF; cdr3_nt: TGCAGCGGTGGACCTTCGGATGAGCAGTTCTTC
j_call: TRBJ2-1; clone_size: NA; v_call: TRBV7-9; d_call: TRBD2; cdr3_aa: CASSSWTSGDFLYNEQFF; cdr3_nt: TGTGCCAGCAGCTCGTGGACTAGCGGGGACTTTCTCTACAATGAGCAGTTCTTC
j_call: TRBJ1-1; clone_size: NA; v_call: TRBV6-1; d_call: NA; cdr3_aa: CASPPRANTEAFF; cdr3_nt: TGTGCCAGTCCCCCGAGGGCCAACACTGAAGCTTTCTTT
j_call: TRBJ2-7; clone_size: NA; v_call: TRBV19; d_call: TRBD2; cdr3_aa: CASSISSGGYEQYF; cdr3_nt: TGTGCCAGTAGTATCTCTAGCGGGGGCTACGAGCAGTACTTC
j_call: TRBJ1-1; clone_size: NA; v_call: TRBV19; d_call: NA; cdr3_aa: CASSPYRGTEAFF; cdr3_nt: TGTGCCAGTAGTCCCTATCGTGGGACTGAAGCTTTCTTT
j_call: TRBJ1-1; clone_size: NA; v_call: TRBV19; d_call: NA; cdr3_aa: CASSIDLWVGAFF; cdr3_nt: TGTGCCAGTAGTATAGATTTATGGGTAGGGGCTTTCTTT
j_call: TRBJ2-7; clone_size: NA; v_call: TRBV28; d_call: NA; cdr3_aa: CASGTYRETISYEQYF; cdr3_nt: TGTGCCAGCGGAACATACAGGGAAACGATATCCTACGAGCAGTACTTC
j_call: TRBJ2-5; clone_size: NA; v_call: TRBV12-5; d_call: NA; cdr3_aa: CASGLGFSQETQYF; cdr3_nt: TGTGCTAGTGGTTTGGGATTTTCCCAAGAGACCCAGTACTTC
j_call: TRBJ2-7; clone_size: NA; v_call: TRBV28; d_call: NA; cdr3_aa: CASSLYRDEAYEQYF; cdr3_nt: TGTGCCAGCAGTTTATACAGAGATGAGGCTTACGAGCAGTACTTC
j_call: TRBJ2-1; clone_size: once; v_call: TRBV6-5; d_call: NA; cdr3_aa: CASSYGALGDNEQFF; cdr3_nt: TGTGCCAGCAGTTATGGGGCCTTAGGTGACAATGAGCAGTTCTTC
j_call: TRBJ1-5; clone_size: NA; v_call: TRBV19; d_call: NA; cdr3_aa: CASSIRDYNQPQHF; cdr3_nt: TGTGCCAGTAGTATAAGGGACTACAATCAGCCCCAGCATTTT
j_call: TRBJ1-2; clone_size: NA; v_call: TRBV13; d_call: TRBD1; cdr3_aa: CASSLGTRGHFGYTF; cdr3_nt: TGTGCCAGCAGCTTAGGTACCAGGGGGCACTTTGGCTACACCTTC
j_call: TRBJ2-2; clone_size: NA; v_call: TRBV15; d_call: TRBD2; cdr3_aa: CATSRDREEVTISGELFF; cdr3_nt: TGTGCCACCAGCAGAGATCGGGAGGAGGTCACGATATCCGGGGAGCTGTTTTTT
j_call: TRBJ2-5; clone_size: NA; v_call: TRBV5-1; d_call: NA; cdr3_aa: CASSLVSGDGETQYF; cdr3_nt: TGCGCCAGCAGCTTGGTGTCGGGAGACGGAGAGACCCAGTACTTC
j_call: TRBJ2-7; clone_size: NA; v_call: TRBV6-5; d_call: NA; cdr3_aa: CASSYGDEQYF; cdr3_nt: TGTGCCAGCAGTTACGGCGACGAGCAGTACTTC
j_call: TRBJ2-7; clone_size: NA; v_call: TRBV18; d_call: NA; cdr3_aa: CASSPVGGGGDEQYF; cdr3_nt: TGTGCCAGCTCACCGGTTGGGGGAGGTGGGGACGAGCAGTACTTC
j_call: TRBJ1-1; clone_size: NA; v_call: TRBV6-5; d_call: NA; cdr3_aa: CASSFPEGVTEAFF; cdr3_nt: TGTGCCAGCAGTTTCCCTGAGGGGGTCACTGAAGCTTTCTTT
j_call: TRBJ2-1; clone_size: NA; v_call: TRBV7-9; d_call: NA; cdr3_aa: CASSLMESHEQFF; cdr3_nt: TGTGCCAGCAGCTTAATGGAATCGCATGAGCAGTTCTTC
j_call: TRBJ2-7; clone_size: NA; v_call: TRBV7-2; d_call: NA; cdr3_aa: CASTRGQGTYEQYF; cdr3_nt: TGTGCCAGCACCCGTGGGCAGGGAACCTACGAGCAGTACTTC
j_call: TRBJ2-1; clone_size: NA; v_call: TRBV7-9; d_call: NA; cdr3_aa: CASSPEGNEQFF; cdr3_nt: TGTGCCAGCAGTCCGGAGGGCAATGAGCAGTTCTTC
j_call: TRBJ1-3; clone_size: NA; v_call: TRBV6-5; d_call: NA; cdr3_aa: CASSYGPVSGNTIYF; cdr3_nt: TGTGCCAGCAGTTACGGGCCAGTCTCTGGAAACACCATATATTTT
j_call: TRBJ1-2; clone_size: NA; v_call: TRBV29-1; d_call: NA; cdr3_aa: CSEGGGLHGYTF; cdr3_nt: TGCAGCGAAGGGGGGGGGCTCCATGGCTACACCTTC
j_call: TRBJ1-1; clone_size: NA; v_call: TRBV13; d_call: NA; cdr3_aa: CASSSRGGWDTEAFF; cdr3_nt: TGTGCCAGCAGCTCCCGGGGGGGTTGGGACACTGAAGCTTTCTTT
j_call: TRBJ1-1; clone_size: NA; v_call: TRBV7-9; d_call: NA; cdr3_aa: CASSLVLTPEAFF; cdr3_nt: TGTGCCAGCAGCTTAGTACTGACGCCTGAAGCTTTCTTT
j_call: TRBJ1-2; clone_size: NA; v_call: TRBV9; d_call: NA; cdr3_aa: CASSTGAGLSSNYGYTF; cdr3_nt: TGTGCCAGCAGCACTGGGGCAGGTTTGTCTTCCAACTATGGCTACACCTTC
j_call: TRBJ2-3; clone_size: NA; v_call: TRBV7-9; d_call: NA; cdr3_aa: CASSLLWGHTTDTQYF; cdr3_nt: TGTGCCAGCAGCTTACTGTGGGGGCATACCACAGATACGCAGTATTTT
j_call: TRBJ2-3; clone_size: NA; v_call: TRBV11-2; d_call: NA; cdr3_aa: CASSPRLPSTDTQYF; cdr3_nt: TGTGCCAGCAGCCCCCGACTACCTAGCACAGATACGCAGTATTTT
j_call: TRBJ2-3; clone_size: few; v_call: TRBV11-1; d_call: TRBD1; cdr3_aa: CASSLAGWGQAGSTDTQYF; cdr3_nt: TGTGCCAGCAGCTTAGCCGGTTGGGGACAGGCGGGGAGCACAGATACGCAGTATTTT
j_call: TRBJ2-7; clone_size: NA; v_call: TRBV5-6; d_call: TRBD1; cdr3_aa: CASSLDPGTGLYEQYF; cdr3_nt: TGTGCCAGCAGCTTGGACCCAGGGACAGGGCTGTACGAGCAGTACTTC
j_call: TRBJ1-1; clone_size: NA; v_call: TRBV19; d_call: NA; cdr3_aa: CASSIEEGRNTEAFF; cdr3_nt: TGTGCCAGTAGTATAGAGGAGGGGAGGAACACTGAAGCTTTCTTT
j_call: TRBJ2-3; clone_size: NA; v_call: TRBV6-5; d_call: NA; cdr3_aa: CASSYGTDTQYF; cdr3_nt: TGTGCCAGCAGTTACGGGACAGATACGCAGTATTTT
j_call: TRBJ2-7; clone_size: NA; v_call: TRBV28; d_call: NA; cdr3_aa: CASTSMARGDYEQYF; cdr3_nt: TGTGCCAGCACCTCTATGGCACGAGGGGACTACGAGCAGTACTTC
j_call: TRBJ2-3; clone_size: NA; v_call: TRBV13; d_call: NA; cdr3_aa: CASSFVSGQGVEWGDNTDTQYF; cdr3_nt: TGTGCCAGCAGCTTTGTGTCGGGACAAGGGGTAGAGTGGGGGGATAACACAGATACGCAGTATTTT
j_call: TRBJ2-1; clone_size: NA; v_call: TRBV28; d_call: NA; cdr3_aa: CASSRGPSGYNEQFF; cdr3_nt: TGTGCCAGCAGTCGGGGGCCCAGCGGGTACAATGAGCAGTTCTTC
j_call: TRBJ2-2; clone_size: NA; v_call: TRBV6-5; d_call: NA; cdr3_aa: CASSYSLTTGELFF; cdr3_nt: TGTGCCAGCAGTTACTCACTAACCACCGGGGAGCTGTTTTTT
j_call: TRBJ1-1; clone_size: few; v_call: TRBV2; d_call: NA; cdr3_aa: CASSWTNTEAFF; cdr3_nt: TGTGCCAGCAGCTGGACCAACACTGAAGCTTTCTTT
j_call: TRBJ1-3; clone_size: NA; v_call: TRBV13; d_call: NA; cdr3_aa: CASSPRFSGNTIYF; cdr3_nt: TGTGCCAGCAGCCCAAGATTCTCTGGAAACACCATATATTTT
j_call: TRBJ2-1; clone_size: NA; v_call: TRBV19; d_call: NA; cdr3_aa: CASLWLAYNEQFF; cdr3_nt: TGTGCCAGTCTCTGGCTCGCCTACAATGAGCAGTTCTTC
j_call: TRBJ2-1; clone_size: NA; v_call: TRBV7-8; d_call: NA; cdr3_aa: CASTPGDPYNEQFF; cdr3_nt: TGTGCCAGCACCCCAGGGGACCCTTACAATGAGCAGTTCTTC
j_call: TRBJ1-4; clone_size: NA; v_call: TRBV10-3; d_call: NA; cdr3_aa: CAISESEGRENEKLFF; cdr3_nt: TGTGCCATCAGTGAGAGCGAGGGGAGGGAGAATGAAAAACTGTTTTTT
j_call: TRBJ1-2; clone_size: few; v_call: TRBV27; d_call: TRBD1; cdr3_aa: CASSKQGAYYGYTF; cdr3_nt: TGTGCCAGCAGTAAACAGGGGGCGTACTATGGCTACACCTTC
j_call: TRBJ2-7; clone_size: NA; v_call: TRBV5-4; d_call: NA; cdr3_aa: CASSLFAGASSYEQYF; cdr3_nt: TGTGCCAGCAGCTTGTTTGCCGGAGCGAGCTCCTACGAGCAGTACTTC
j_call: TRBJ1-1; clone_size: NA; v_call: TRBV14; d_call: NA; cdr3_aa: CASSQAGSSTEAFF; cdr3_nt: TGTGCCAGCAGCCAAGCAGGGTCGAGCACTGAAGCTTTCTTT
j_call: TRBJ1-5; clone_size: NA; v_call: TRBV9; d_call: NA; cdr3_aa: CASSVAGAGEPQHF; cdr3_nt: TGTGCCAGCAGCGTAGCAGGGGCGGGGGAGCCCCAGCATTTT
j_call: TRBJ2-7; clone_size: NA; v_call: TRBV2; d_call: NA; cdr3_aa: CASSEGSSPNYEQYF; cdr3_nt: TGTGCCAGCAGTGAGGGCAGCAGCCCCAACTACGAGCAGTACTTC